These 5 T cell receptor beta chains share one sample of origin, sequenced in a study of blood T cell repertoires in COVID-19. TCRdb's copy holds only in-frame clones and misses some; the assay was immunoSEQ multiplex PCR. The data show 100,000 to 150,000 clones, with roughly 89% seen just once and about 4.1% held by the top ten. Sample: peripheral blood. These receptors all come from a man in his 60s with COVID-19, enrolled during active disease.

This CDR3 reads CASSSFPGQGGYGYTF. The DNA of the CDR3 is TGTGCCAGCAGCTCTTTTCCGGGACAGGGCGGCTATGGCTACACCTTC. The V and J genes are TRBV7-9 and TRBJ1-2; TRBD1 matches 9 bases. This CDR3 comprises 16 residues. Trimming cost V 4 bases and J 4 bases; bases outside gene matches: 10. Germline V gene sequence: CDR1 SEHNR, CDR2 FQNEAQ (reference sequence).

CDR3: CASSIRHRSTDTQYF. In DNA, the CDR3 is TGTGCCAGTAGTATAAGGCACAGGAGCACAGATACGCAGTATTTT. The gene calls are TRBV19 and TRBJ2-3, with D maybe TRBD1 (5 bases). CDR1 is LNHDA, CDR2 SQIVND, per germline (reference sequence). Trimming removed 2 bases at V and 0 bases at J, with 9 bases between. This CDR3 comprises 15 residues.

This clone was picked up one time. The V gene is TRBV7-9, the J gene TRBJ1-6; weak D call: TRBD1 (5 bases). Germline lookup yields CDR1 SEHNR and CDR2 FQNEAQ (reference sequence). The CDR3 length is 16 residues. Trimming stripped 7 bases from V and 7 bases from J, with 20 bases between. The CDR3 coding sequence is TGTGCCAGCATGAGGGAGGGTAGGGGATGGAATTCACCCCTCCACTTT. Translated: CASMREGRGWNSPLHF.

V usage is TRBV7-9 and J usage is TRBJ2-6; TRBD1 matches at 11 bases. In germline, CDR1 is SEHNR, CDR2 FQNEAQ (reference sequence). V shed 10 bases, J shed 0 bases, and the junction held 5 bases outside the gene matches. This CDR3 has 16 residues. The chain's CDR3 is CATGQGAGSGANVLTF. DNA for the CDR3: TGTGCCACAGGACAGGGGGCGGGCTCTGGGGCCAACGTCCTGACTTTC.

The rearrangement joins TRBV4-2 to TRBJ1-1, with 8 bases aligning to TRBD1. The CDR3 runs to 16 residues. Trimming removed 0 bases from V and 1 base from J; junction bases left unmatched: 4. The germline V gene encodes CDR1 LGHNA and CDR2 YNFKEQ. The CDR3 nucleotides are TGTGCCAGCAGCCAAGAACCGGGACAGGAGAACACTGAAGCTTTCTTT. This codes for CASSQEPGQENTEAFF.